This T cell receptor beta chain originates from a study of OX40 agonist ivuxolimab in advanced cancers. V lost 2 bases and J 1 base, leaving 15 bases between the germline ends. There are 17 residues in the CDR3. Germline loops: CDR1 MGHRA, CDR2 YSYEKL. This clone was picked up one time. Assay used: immunoSEQ multiplex PCR; TCRdb lists only in-frame clones, some missing. The table includes under 40,000 clones, roughly 84% detected once. J is TRBJ2-1 and V is TRBV4-1, with a tentative D call TRBD2 (5 bases). The source of this sequence is an adult with an advanced solid tumor such as melanoma, head and neck, liver or kidney cancer. Source: CD4+ or CD8+ T cells sorted from blood, taken in a trial of the OX40 agonist ivuxolimab. The CDR3 reads CASSQRWGAVSYNEQFF. The CDR3 coding sequence is TGCGCCAGCAGCCAACGGTGGGGAGCGGTTTCCTACAATGAGCAGTTCTTC.